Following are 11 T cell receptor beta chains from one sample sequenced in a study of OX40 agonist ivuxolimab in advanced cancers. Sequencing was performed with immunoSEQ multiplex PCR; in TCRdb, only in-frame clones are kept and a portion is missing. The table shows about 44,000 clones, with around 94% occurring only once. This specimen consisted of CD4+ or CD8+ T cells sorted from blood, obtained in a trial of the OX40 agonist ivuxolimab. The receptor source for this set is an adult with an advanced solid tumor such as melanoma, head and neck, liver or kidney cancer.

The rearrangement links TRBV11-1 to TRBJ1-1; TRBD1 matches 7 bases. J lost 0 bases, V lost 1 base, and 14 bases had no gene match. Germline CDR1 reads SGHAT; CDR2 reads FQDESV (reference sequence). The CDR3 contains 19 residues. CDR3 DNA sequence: TGTGCCAGCAGCTTAGGTAAGACAGGGCGCAACCCCCTGAACACTGAAGCTTTCTTT. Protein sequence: CASSLGKTGRNPLNTEAFF.

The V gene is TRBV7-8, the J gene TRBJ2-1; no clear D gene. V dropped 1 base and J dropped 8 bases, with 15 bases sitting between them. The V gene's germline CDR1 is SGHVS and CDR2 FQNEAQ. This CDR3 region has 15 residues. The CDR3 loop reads CASSLGYPGWDEQFF. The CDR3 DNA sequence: TGTGCCAGCAGCTTAGGGTACCCCGGCTGGGATGAGCAGTTCTTC.

The CDR3 spells CASSLSIDYNEQFF. The CDR3 coding sequence is TGTGCCAGCAGTTTATCGATAGACTACAATGAGCAGTTCTTC. The chain is built from TRBV27 and TRBJ2-1, with D uncertain. This CDR3 spans 14 amino acids. Between the trimmed V and J ends, which lost 0 bases and 3 bases, there was a span of 6 bases. CDR1 is MNHEY, CDR2 SMNVEV, per germline (reference sequence).

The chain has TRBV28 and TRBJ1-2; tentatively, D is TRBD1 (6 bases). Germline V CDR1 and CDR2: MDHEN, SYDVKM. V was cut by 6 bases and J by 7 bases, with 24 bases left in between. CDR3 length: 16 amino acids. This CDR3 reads CASSPTPPGGGFGYTF. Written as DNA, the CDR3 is TGTGCCAGCAGCCCCACCCCCCCGGGAGGGGGGTTTGGCTACACCTTC.

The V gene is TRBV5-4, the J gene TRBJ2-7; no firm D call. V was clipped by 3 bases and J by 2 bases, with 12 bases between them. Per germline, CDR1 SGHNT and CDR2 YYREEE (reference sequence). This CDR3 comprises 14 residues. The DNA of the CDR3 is TGTGCCAGCAGCTGGGCAGGACCTACCTACGAGCAGTACTTC. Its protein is CASSWAGPTYEQYF.

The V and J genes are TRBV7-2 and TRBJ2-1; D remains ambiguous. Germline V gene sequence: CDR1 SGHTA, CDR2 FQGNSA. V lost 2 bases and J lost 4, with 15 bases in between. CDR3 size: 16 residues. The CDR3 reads CASSLNGQRPYNEQFF. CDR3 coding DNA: TGTGCCAGCAGCTTAAATGGCCAAAGACCATACAATGAGCAGTTCTTC.

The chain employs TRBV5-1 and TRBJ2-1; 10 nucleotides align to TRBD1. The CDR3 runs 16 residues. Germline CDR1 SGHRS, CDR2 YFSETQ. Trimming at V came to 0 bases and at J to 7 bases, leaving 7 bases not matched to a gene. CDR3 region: CASSLERTGGRNEQFF. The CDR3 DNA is TGCGCCAGCAGCTTGGAAAGGACAGGGGGTAGGAATGAGCAGTTCTTC.

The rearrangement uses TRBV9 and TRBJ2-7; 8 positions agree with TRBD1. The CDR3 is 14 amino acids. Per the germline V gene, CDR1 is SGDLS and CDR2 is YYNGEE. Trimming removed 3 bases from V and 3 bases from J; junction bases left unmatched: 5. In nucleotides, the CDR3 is TGTGCCAGCAGCGACGGGACAGGAAGCTACGAGCAGTACTTC. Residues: CASSDGTGSYEQYF.

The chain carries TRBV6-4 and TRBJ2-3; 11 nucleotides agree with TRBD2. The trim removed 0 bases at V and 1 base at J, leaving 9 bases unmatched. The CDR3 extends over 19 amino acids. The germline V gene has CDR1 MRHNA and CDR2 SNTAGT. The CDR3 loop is CASSDSRVAGGTGTDTQYF. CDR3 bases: TGTGCCAGCAGTGACTCGAGAGTAGCGGGAGGGACGGGCACAGATACGCAGTATTTT.

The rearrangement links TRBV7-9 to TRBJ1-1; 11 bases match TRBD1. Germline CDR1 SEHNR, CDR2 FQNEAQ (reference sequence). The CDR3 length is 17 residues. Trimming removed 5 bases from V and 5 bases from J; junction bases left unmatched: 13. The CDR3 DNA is TGTGCCAGCAGCCCTCCTTGGACAGGGGGCGCTGGGACTGAAGCTTTCTTT. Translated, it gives CASSPPWTGGAGTEAFF.

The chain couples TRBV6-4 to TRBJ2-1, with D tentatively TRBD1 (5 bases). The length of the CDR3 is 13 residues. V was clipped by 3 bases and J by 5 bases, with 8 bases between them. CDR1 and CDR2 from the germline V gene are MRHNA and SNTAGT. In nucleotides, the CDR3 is TGTGCCAGCAGTGAGGGGCAAAACAATGAGCAGTTCTTC. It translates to CASSEGQNNEQFF.